This T cell receptor beta chain was profiled in a study of T-cell reconstitution after alpha-beta-depleted transplantation in children. General study points: Elevated TCRbeta diversity at day 60 was traced, in some patients, to surviving recipient T cells and thymic progenitors. From newly produced T cells came most of the T-cell counts and diversity one year after transplant.

The library targeted TCRbeta and was prepared with unique molecular identifiers. TCRdb fed the PCR reads into MiXCR, producing one record per CDR3 protein. The sample shows around 370,000 distinct CDR3 sequences, around 15% of them seen only once. This clonotype has only a few counts. Its antigen is not identified. This TCR derives from a male patient between 2 and 10 years old who had a stem cell transplant for acute lymphoblastic leukemia, so the T cells may come from the graft donor. The starting material was PBMCs, mostly from graft donor cells, obtained 360 days after TCRalphabeta/CD19-depleted stem cell transplant.

The CDR3 DNA sequence: TGCAGCGTTGAAGGACCCCGGTATGGCTACACCTTC. This sequence encodes CSVEGPRYGYTF. The V call is TRBV29-1, the J call TRBJ1-2; D not resolved. CDR3 length equals 12 residues. Germline-derived CDR1 and CDR2 are SQVTM and ANQGSEA. Trimming pared 1 base from V and 5 bases from J, leaving 8 bases between. The full variable domain, completed using reference TRBV29-1 and TRBJ1-2, is SAVISQKPSRDICQRGTSLTIQCQVDSQVTMMFWYRQQPGQSLTLIATANQGSEATYESGFVIDKFPISRPNLTFSTLTVSNMSPEDSSIYLCSVEGPRYGYTFGSGTRLTVV.